One and the same sample provided the 11 T cell receptor beta chains below, sequenced in a study of response to subunit inactivated influenza vaccine. MiXCR, run by TCRdb on the RT-PCR reads, gives a single entry per CDR3 protein. The data contain a few hundred thousand distinct CDR3 sequences, about 20% of them singletons. The material was PBMCs from blood, obtained about 20 months after vaccination. Receptors originate from a man aged 45 to 75 who received an inactivated influenza vaccine.

The CDR3 nucleotides are TGCAGTGCCCGGGACCTTTTGTCCCAGCCCCAGCATTTT. Its protein is CSARDLLSQPQHF. V and J are TRBV20-1 and TRBJ1-5; weak D call: TRBD1 (5 bases). V lost 6 bases, J lost 7 bases, and 16 bases lay in between. The CDR3 is 13 amino acids. Germline CDR1 reads DFQATT; CDR2 reads SNEGSKA (reference sequence).

There are a few counts of this clonotype. CDR3 in amino acids: CASNTGYGEKLFF. CDR3 DNA: TGTGCCAGTAATACAGGGTACGGTGAAAAACTGTTTTTT. The gene calls are TRBV19 and TRBJ1-4; D perhaps matches TRBD1 (6 bases). Germline assignment: CDR1 LNHDA and CDR2 SQIVND (reference sequence). V was cut by 7 bases and J by 7 bases, with 13 bases left in between. This CDR3 is 13 amino acids long.

V gene TRBV4-3 combines with J gene TRBJ2-7, with TRBD1 as a possible D gene (6 bases). With 0 bases removed from V and 2 bases from J, the gap between germline ends came to 14 bases. The CDR3 consists of 16 residues. Germline values: CDR1 LGHNA, CDR2 YSLEER. The CDR3 nucleotides are TGCGCCAGCAGCCAAGATGGGGGCAGAAAAACCTACGAGCAGTACTTC. Translation gives CASSQDGGRKTYEQYF.

The chain recombines TRBV7-2 with TRBJ1-2; TRBD1 matches 8 bases. This CDR3 is built from 15 residues. Looked up from germline, CDR1 is SGHTA and CDR2 is FQGNSA. V shed 1 base and J 4 bases; nucleotides not matched to a gene: 5. The DNA for the CDR3 is TGTGCCAGCAGCTTAGGCAGGGGGCTTGTCTATGGCTACACCTTC. The encoded protein is CASSLGRGLVYGYTF.

The sample holds a few counts of this clonotype. V gene TRBV20-1 combines with J gene TRBJ2-1; unclear D gene. The CDR3 consists of 12 residues. Germline CDR1 is DFQATT and CDR2 is SNEGSKA (reference sequence). Trimming cost V 0 bases and J 12 bases, with 12 bases left between them. The DNA for the CDR3 is TGCAGTGCTAGAGATACCGGTTGGGGGCAGTTCTTC. Translating it yields CSARDTGWGQFF.

This clonotype was detected only a few times. This chain joins TRBV3-1 and TRBJ1-1; the match to TRBD1 covers 9 bases. In germline, CDR1 is LGHDT, CDR2 YNNKEL (reference sequence). V dropped 3 bases and J dropped 4; count of bases not matched to a gene: 6. The CDR3 runs to 15 residues. This chain's CDR3 is CASSQVGQGFTEAFF. For the CDR3, the DNA is TGTGCCAGCAGCCAGGTAGGACAGGGGTTCACTGAAGCTTTCTTT. Full variable domain (remainder filled in from reference TRBV3-1 and TRBJ1-1): DTAVSQTPKYLVTQMGNDKSIKCEQNLGHDTMYWYKQDSKKFLKIMFSYNNKELIINETVPNRFSPKSPDKAHLNLHINSLELGDSAVYFCASSQVGQGFTEAFFGQGTRLTVV.

This clonotype occurred many times. The chain employs TRBV4-2 and TRBJ1-5; D may be TRBD1 (6 bases). Germline lookup yields CDR1 LGHNA and CDR2 YNFKEQ. V lost 1 base and J lost 1, with 8 bases in between. CDR3 size: 15 residues. The CDR3, as DNA: TGTGCCAGCAGCCAAGTTGGGGGCAGCAATCAGCCCCAGCATTTT. As protein: CASSQVGGSNQPQHF.

This clonotype was counted between two and nine times. The rearrangement uses TRBV12-3 or TRBV12-4 and TRBJ1-1, with 9 bases matching TRBD1. J gave up 8 bases and V 3 bases, and 4 bases lay outside the gene matches. The CDR3 has 13 amino acids. CDR3 region: CASSLAGTGEAFF. CDR3 sequence (DNA): TGTGCCAGCAGTTTGGCAGGGACAGGGGAAGCTTTCTTT.

This chain connects TRBV25-1 to TRBJ2-1, with D unclear. Trimming removed 1 base at V and 0 bases at J, with 7 bases between. Germline CDR1 and CDR2: MGHDK and SYGVNS. The CDR3 totals 15 residues. CDR3 loop: CASSELGSSYNEQFF. As DNA, the CDR3 is TGTGCCAGCAGTGAATTGGGCAGCTCCTACAATGAGCAGTTCTTC.

This chain joins TRBV4-3 and TRBJ2-3; 9 bases fit TRBD2. The CDR3 runs 17 residues. The germline V gene encodes CDR1 LGHNA and CDR2 YSLEER. With 0 bases clipped from V and 4 bases from J, the junction kept 8 bases outside the gene matches. CDR3 DNA sequence: TGCGCCAGCAGCCAAGAGGCTAGCGGGATAGGCGCAGATACGCAGTATTTT. Its translation: CASSQEASGIGADTQYF.

This chain joins TRBV12-3 or TRBV12-4 and TRBJ2-3; D remains ambiguous. Trimming stripped 5 bases from V and 0 bases from J, with 27 bases between. The CDR3 is 20 residues long. The DNA for the CDR3 is TGTGCCAGCAGTCCCCGAAGACGGTTCGTTCAAGGAAGGAGCACAGATACGCAGTATTTT. Amino acids: CASSPRRRFVQGRSTDTQYF.